The rows below give T cell receptor beta chains drawn from one sample of a study of T cell clones after liver transplantation. Here immunoSEQ multiplex PCR was the method, and the copy in TCRdb shows in-frame clones only, minus some. Of under 130,000 clones listed, around four fifths were seen once; the top ten hold roughly 2.8%. The sample consisted of CD4+ T cells from blood, taken about 50 months after liver transplant. These receptors were taken from a human patient who received a liver transplant. Some T cells may be provided by the graft donor. The CDR3 runs from the conserved cysteine through the conserved F or W. A D gene is named only where the DNA matches it firmly. The listing skips clone size in some rows; elsewhere it reads once, few, many or a size class.

D: TRBD1; V: TRBV2; J: TRBJ1-2; size: few; DNA: TGTGCCATTACGGACAGGGGGCGAGGCTACACCTTC; CDR3: CAITDRGRGYTF
D: TRBD2; V: TRBV5-5; J: TRBJ2-5; size: -; DNA: TGTGCCAGCAGCCCCCAACTGATGGCGGGGGGTCAGTACTTC; CDR3: CASSPQLMAGGQYF
D: -; V: TRBV7-8; J: TRBJ2-1; size: -; DNA: TGTGCCAGCAGCCCCTCGTGGAGCAGGGATACGAATGAGCAGTTCTTC; CDR3: CASSPSWSRDTNEQFF
D: -; V: TRBV14; J: TRBJ1-3; size: -; DNA: TGTGCCAGCAGCCAAGATTTGCCCGGCGGGAACACCATATATTTT; CDR3: CASSQDLPGGNTIYF
D: TRBD1; V: TRBV10-3; J: TRBJ2-1; size: -; DNA: TGTGCCATCAGCTCCGGACAGGGGGGATACAATGAGCAGTTCTTC; CDR3: CAISSGQGGYNEQFF
D: -; V: TRBV6-5; J: TRBJ2-7; size: -; DNA: TGTGCCAGCAGCTCCTTTCGGGGCCCCCTCCGGGAGCAGTACTTC; CDR3: CASSSFRGPLREQYF
D: -; V: TRBV20-1; J: TRBJ2-1; size: -; DNA: TGCAGTGCTGTAGCCAATGAGCAGTTCTTC; CDR3: CSAVANEQFF
D: -; V: TRBV27; J: TRBJ2-3; size: -; DNA: TGTGCCAGCAGCCCCGCGCGCCGTGGCACAGATACGCAGTATTTT; CDR3: CASSPARRGTDTQYF
D: -; V: TRBV19; J: TRBJ2-2; size: -; DNA: TGTGCCAGTAGTTTTAGCGGGGAGCTGTTTTTT; CDR3: CASSFSGELFF
D: TRBD1; V: TRBV4-3; J: TRBJ1-6; size: -; DNA: TGCGCCAGCAGCCAAGTTCACAGGGGGCTCTGGTCACCCCTCCACTTT; CDR3: CASSQVHRGLWSPLHF
D: -; V: TRBV28; J: TRBJ2-2; size: few; DNA: TGTGCCAGCATCCCCCGGGGGAAGAACACCGGGGAGCTGTTTTTT; CDR3: CASIPRGKNTGELFF
D: -; V: TRBV5-1; J: TRBJ2-3; size: -; DNA: TGCGCCAGCAGCTACGGGGGCACAGATACGCAGTATTTT; CDR3: CASSYGGTDTQYF
D: TRBD1; V: TRBV18; J: TRBJ2-2; size: few; DNA: TGTGCCAGCTCACCCGGGACAGGGAACACCGGGGAGCTGTTTTTT; CDR3: CASSPGTGNTGELFF
D: -; V: TRBV7-8; J: TRBJ1-1; size: -; DNA: TGTGCCAGCAGCTTAGACGGGAGGGGGAACACTGAAGCTTTCTTT; CDR3: CASSLDGRGNTEAFF
D: TRBD1; V: TRBV27; J: TRBJ1-4; size: -; DNA: TGTGCCAGCAGTTGGGACAGGGGTGAAAAACTGTTTTTT; CDR3: CASSWDRGEKLFF
D: TRBD2; V: TRBV27; J: TRBJ2-5; size: -; DNA: TGTGCCAGCAGTCGATTAGCGGGAGAAAGAGAGACCCAGTACTTC; CDR3: CASSRLAGERETQYF